Each of the 29 T cell receptor beta chains below was sequenced from the same sample in a study of CD8 T cells in Susac syndrome. Random hexamers were used to reverse transcribe the RNA input (about 0.5 to 1 ug). TCRdb passed the immunoSEQ multiplex PCR reads through MiXCR, listing each CDR3 protein once. The sample has 200,000 to 250,000 distinct CDR3 sequences, about 95% seen once. The sequencing sample was made of CD4+ T cells from PBMCs. These receptors originate from a human donor with multiple sclerosis.

V is TRBV6-1 and J is TRBJ2-7, with 9 bases matching TRBD2. CDR1 and CDR2 from the germline V gene are MNHNS and SASEGT. CDR3 length equals 16 residues. Trimming cost V 6 bases and J 3 bases; bases outside gene matches: 12. CDR3 region: CASRGYRTSESYEQYF. In DNA, the CDR3 is TGTGCCAGCAGGGGCTATCGGACTAGCGAAAGCTACGAGCAGTACTTC.

The V gene is TRBV27, the J gene TRBJ2-7; TRBD1 agrees at 9 bases. The CDR3 has 14 residues. J was trimmed by 5 bases and V by 4 bases; bases with no gene match: 6. Germline V gives CDR1 MNHEY, CDR2 SMNVEV (reference sequence). The CDR3 protein is CASSYTGGGNEQYF. CDR3 nucleotide sequence: TGTGCCAGCAGTTACACAGGGGGCGGGAACGAGCAGTACTTC.

This chain uses TRBV15 with TRBJ1-2; no reliable D call. Trimming removed 1 base at V and 1 base at J, with 7 bases between. Germline V gene data show CDR1 as LNHNV and CDR2 as YYDKDF (reference sequence). This CDR3 has 14 residues. Here the CDR3 DNA reads TGTGCCACCAGCAGAGTTGGTGGTAACTATGGCTACACCTTC. Amino acids: CATSRVGGNYGYTF.

The chain links TRBV20-1 to TRBJ2-5; TRBD2 agrees at 8 bases. V gave up 2 bases and J gave up 4 bases; unmatched junction bases: 0. Germline V gene data show CDR1 as DFQATT and CDR2 as SNEGSKA (reference sequence). CDR3 length equals 12 residues. The CDR3 region has the DNA TGCAGTGCTAGACTAGCGGGAGAGACCCAGTACTTC. It encodes CSARLAGETQYF.

The chain carries TRBV20-1 and TRBJ2-2, with D hard to call. The V gene's germline CDR1 is DFQATT and CDR2 SNEGSKA (reference sequence). V lost 6 bases, J lost 2 bases, and 16 bases lay in between. This CDR3 contains 15 residues. The CDR3 here is CSASVTGINTGELFF. The CDR3 DNA follows: TGCAGTGCAAGTGTAACCGGCATAAACACCGGGGAGCTGTTTTTT.

The chain employs TRBV20-1 and TRBJ2-7, with 12 bases fitting TRBD2. Germline V CDR1 and CDR2: DFQATT, SNEGSKA (reference sequence). CDR3 length: 16 residues. Trimming took 3 bases from V and 2 from J; bases not matched to a gene: 8. The CDR3 bases are TGCAGTGCTAGGCATGGGAGGACTAGCGGGACCTACGAGCAGTACTTC. It codes for CSARHGRTSGTYEQYF.

V gene TRBV7-8 combines with J gene TRBJ2-7; D is undetermined. The CDR3 sequence is 13 residues long. Germline loops: CDR1 SGHVS, CDR2 FQNEAQ. Trimming took off 10 bases at V and 5 bases at J, with 18 bases between the two ends. The CDR3 loop reads CATHSWGIDEQYF. CDR3 sequence (DNA): TGTGCCACTCACTCATGGGGTATCGACGAGCAGTACTTC.

The chain is built from TRBV29-1 and TRBJ1-1, with 12 bases identical to TRBD1. This CDR3 is built from 13 residues. In germline, CDR1 is SQVTM, CDR2 ANQGSEA. V lost 6 bases to trimming and J lost 5 bases; unmatched junction nucleotides: 4. CDR3: CSVRGQGATEAFF. As DNA, the CDR3 is TGCAGCGTAAGGGGACAGGGGGCGACTGAAGCTTTCTTT.

This chain joins TRBV7-2 and TRBJ2-1; 7 nucleotides line up with TRBD2. Germline V gene data show CDR1 as SGHTA and CDR2 as FQGNSA. This CDR3 spans 16 amino acids. V trimming: 1 base; J trimming: 6 bases; junction bases outside the gene matches: 9. CDR3 residues: CASSLVTGGGANEQFF. In DNA form, the CDR3 reads TGTGCCAGCAGCTTAGTTACGGGGGGAGGCGCCAATGAGCAGTTCTTC.

V usage is TRBV2 and J usage is TRBJ2-5; D remains unclear. The germline gives CDR1 SNHLY, CDR2 FYNNEI. V lost 7 bases and J lost 5, with 8 bases in between. The CDR3 extends over 11 amino acids. The CDR3 DNA sequence: TGTGCCAGCACCACTCGGGAGACCCAGTACTTC. It translates to CASTTRETQYF.

The chain has TRBV4-1 and TRBJ2-3; 7 nucleotides match TRBD2. V lost 5 bases, J lost 1 base, and 3 bases stayed unmatched. CDR1 and CDR2 (germline): MGHRA, YSYEKL. This CDR3 contains 14 residues. CDR3 nucleotides: TGCGCCAGCAGCAAGGGACTACGCACAGATACGCAGTATTTT. It translates to CASSKGLRTDTQYF.

This clonotype was detected only once. V is TRBV24-1 and J is TRBJ2-1, with TRBD2 matching 8 bases. CDR1 and CDR2 (germline): KGHDR, SFDVKD. The CDR3 is made up of 14 amino acids. With V trimmed by 4 bases and J by 7 bases, 5 bases remained unmatched. The CDR3 spells CATSDRGGGNEQFF. CDR3 bases: TGTGCCACCAGTGACCGGGGGGGAGGGAATGAGCAGTTCTTC.

The genes are TRBV5-1 and TRBJ2-4, with D hard to call. Germline assignment: CDR1 SGHRS and CDR2 YFSETQ. This CDR3 has 14 amino acids. The V gene lost 0 bases and the J gene lost 3 bases, with 7 bases spanning the gap. CDR3 bases: TGCGCCAGCAGCTTGGGGCTAGACAAAAACATTCAGTACTTC. It codes for CASSLGLDKNIQYF.

The genes are TRBV6-5 and TRBJ2-1; D is ambiguous. CDR1 and CDR2 from the germline V gene are MNHEY and SVGAGI. The CDR3 loop spans 12 amino acids. V was pared by 4 bases and J by 8 bases, with 9 bases between. The DNA for the CDR3 is TGTGCCAGCAGTTCCGTAAACCATGAGCAGTTCTTC. Encoded protein: CASSSVNHEQFF.

Here the CDR3 DNA reads TGTGCCAGCAGTTTATCCGGGACAGGGACGGAGACCCAGTACTTC. Its translation is CASSLSGTGTETQYF. The V call is TRBV27, the J call TRBJ2-5; 9 nucleotides line up with TRBD1. The junction had 4 bases not matched to a gene; V was cut back by 0 bases and J by 5 bases. The CDR3 runs to 15 residues. The germline CDR1 and CDR2 sequences are MNHEY and SMNVEV (reference sequence).

V gene TRBV7-2 combines with J gene TRBJ2-7; D not resolved. The V gene lost 1 base and the J gene lost 3 bases, with 7 bases spanning the gap. This CDR3 is 13 amino acids long. Germline lookup yields CDR1 SGHTA and CDR2 FQGNSA. CDR3 in DNA: TGTGCCAGCAGCTTAGTAACAGACTACGAGCAGTACTTC. Its protein product is CASSLVTDYEQYF. Filled out from reference TRBV7-2 and TRBJ2-7, the complete variable domain reads GAGVSQSPSNKVTEKGKDVELRCDPISGHTALYWYRQSLGQGLEFLIYFQGNSAPDKSGLPSDRFSAERTGGSVSTLTIQRTQQEDSAVYLCASSLVTDYEQYFGPGTRLTVT.

The rearrangement links TRBV11-2 to TRBJ2-4, with D tentatively TRBD1 (6 bases). Germline V gives CDR1 SGHAT, CDR2 FQNNGV. Deletions cut 8 bases from V and 9 bases from J, with 14 bases between. This CDR3 comprises 12 residues. CDR3 sequence: CASEARGGIQYF. DNA of the CDR3: TGTGCCAGCGAAGCCAGGGGTGGCATTCAGTACTTC.

There are a few counts of this clonotype. This chain uses TRBV29-1 with TRBJ2-3; D perhaps matches TRBD2 (6 bases). Germline CDR1 reads SQVTM; CDR2 reads ANQGSEA. The germline V and J ends were trimmed by 7 bases and 0 bases, with 11 bases remaining between them. This CDR3 contains 13 residues. CDR3 in amino acids: CSGGDRSTDTQYF. In DNA, the CDR3 is TGCAGCGGGGGGGACCGGAGCACAGATACGCAGTATTTT.

The V gene is TRBV12-3 or TRBV12-4, the J gene TRBJ1-4; D possibly corresponds to TRBD1 (5 bases). V was clipped by 6 bases and J by 7 bases, with 18 bases between them. The CDR3 has 15 amino acids. The CDR3 DNA follows: TGTGCCAGCAGACCGAGGGTCGGGGCTGCTGAAAAACTGTTTTTT. Residues: CASRPRVGAAEKLFF.

The chain employs TRBV30 and TRBJ1-2; 7 nucleotides agree with TRBD1. The V gene end was trimmed by 0 bases and the J gene end by 6 bases; junction bases not matched to a gene: 10. This CDR3 has 15 residues. Germline CDR1 is GTSNPN and CDR2 is SVGIG (reference sequence). The CDR3 region is CAWSVARGQWNGYTF. The CDR3, as DNA: TGTGCCTGGAGTGTAGCGAGGGGGCAATGGAATGGCTACACCTTC.

The chain couples TRBV29-1 to TRBJ2-1; 7 bases align to TRBD1. The trim removed 7 bases at V and 6 bases at J, leaving 12 bases unmatched. Germline V lookup: CDR1 SQVTM, CDR2 ANQGSEA. The CDR3 contains 14 residues. The CDR3 DNA is TGCAGCGCCCAGGGACAGAACGCGGGCAATGAGCAGTTCTTC. It is translated as CSAQGQNAGNEQFF.

The J gene is TRBJ2-5, the V gene TRBV20-1; TRBD2 might be the D (6 bases). CDR3 length: 15 amino acids. Germline values: CDR1 DFQATT, CDR2 SNEGSKA (reference sequence). V lost 3 bases, J lost 2 bases, and 16 bases lay in between. CDR3 nucleotide sequence: TGCAGTGCTAGTTGGTATAGCGGAGCTCAAGAGACCCAGTACTTC. Its protein product is CSASWYSGAQETQYF.

This clonotype was counted a single time. The chain recombines TRBV19 with TRBJ1-2; 7 bases fit TRBD1. CDR3 length: 14 residues. V lost 5 bases and J lost 4; bases outside the gene matches: 7. Germline V lookup: CDR1 LNHDA, CDR2 SQIVND (reference sequence). Written as DNA, the CDR3 is TGTGCCAGTAGTCCACAGGGGTCGGGCTATGGCTACACCTTC. It yields the protein CASSPQGSGYGYTF.

This sequence joins TRBV5-4 and TRBJ2-3; D not certain. CDR1 is SGHNT and CDR2 is YYREEE in the germline V gene (reference sequence). The CDR3 is made up of 14 amino acids. V lost 1 base and J 2 bases, leaving 8 bases between the germline ends. The CDR3 is CASSLILSTDTQYF. The CDR3 nucleotides read TGTGCCAGCAGCTTGATACTTTCCACAGATACGCAGTATTTT.

V is TRBV30 and J is TRBJ2-7; TRBD2 aligns across 7 bases. J gave up 3 bases and V 4 bases, and 0 bases lay outside the gene matches. This CDR3 has 11 amino acids. Germline V CDR1 and CDR2: GTSNPN, SVGIG (reference sequence). DNA of the CDR3: TGTGCCTGGACTAGCGGCTACGAGCAGTACTTC. It yields the protein CAWTSGYEQYF.

The chain joins TRBV29-1 to TRBJ2-7, with D perhaps given as TRBD1 or TRBD2 (5 bases each). CDR1 is SQVTM, CDR2 ANQGSEA, per germline. The CDR3 totals 12 residues. V lost 2 bases, J lost 5 bases, and 10 bases lay in between. The DNA for the CDR3 is TGCAGCGTTGAAAGGGACGTAAACGAGCAGTACTTC. Protein sequence: CSVERDVNEQYF.

The rearrangement joins TRBV3-1 to TRBJ1-2; 8 nucleotides match TRBD1. Looked up from germline, CDR1 is LGHDT and CDR2 is YNNKEL (reference sequence). V gave up 1 base and J gave up 6 bases; unmatched junction bases: 1. This CDR3 region has 13 residues. The CDR3 here is CASSQAGGDGYTF. The CDR3, as DNA: TGTGCCAGCAGCCAAGCAGGGGGCGATGGCTACACCTTC.

The DNA of the CDR3 is TGCAGTGCCACGGCGCTGGCGGGGGGTCAAGAGACCCAGTACTTC. It encodes CSATALAGGQETQYF. The genes are TRBV20-1 and TRBJ2-5; 8 bases align to TRBD2. J was trimmed by 2 bases and V by 6 bases; bases with no gene match: 11. Germline V CDR1 and CDR2: DFQATT, SNEGSKA (reference sequence). CDR3 length: 15 amino acids.

J is TRBJ2-5 and V is TRBV25-1; weak D call: TRBD1 (6 bases). V was cut by 4 bases and J by 1 base, with 13 bases left in between. The germline CDR1 and CDR2 sequences are MGHDK and SYGVNS. The length of the CDR3 is 15 residues. The CDR3 is CASSAGEGVQETQYF. CDR3 coding DNA: TGTGCCAGCAGTGCAGGGGAAGGCGTCCAAGAGACCCAGTACTTC.